The entry below describes one TCR beta chain. Its antigen remains unidentified. Clones were read by immunoSEQ multiplex PCR, and TCRdb kept only the in-frame ones, dropping some. In the table there are over a million clones, about 84% of which are singletons. These data come from a study of shared clonotypes between healthy human individuals. The study, taken as a whole, reports: In four donors, roughly 5.2% of naive CD4 clonotypes appeared in common.

This sequence originates from a man younger than 30 in good health. Some clones in this sample may be carry-over from other donors' samples. Sample: memory CD4+ T cells from PBMCs. Subset described: CD45RA-negative fraction.

The CDR3: CAWSRINEQFF. The CDR3 DNA follows: TGTGCCTGGAGCCGGATCAATGAGCAGTTCTTC. The chain has TRBV30 and TRBJ2-1; unclear D gene. V shed 3 bases and J shed 6 bases, with 6 bases lying between them. Per the germline V gene, CDR1 is GTSNPN and CDR2 is SVGIG (reference sequence). The CDR3 covers 11 residues.